This T cell receptor (beta chain) was retrieved from a study of vaccination and CD4 T cells after COVID-19. For the study at large: Overlapping peptides covering the spike proteins of SARS-CoV-2, HCoV-NL63, HCoV-OC43 and HCoV-229E were added to stimulate cells.

J was trimmed by 0 bases and V by 0 bases; bases with no gene match: 5. Germline V gives CDR1 GTSNPN, CDR2 SVGIG (reference sequence). The CDR3 totals 16 residues. Treatment here: roughly ten-day PBMC culture with coronavirus spike peptide pools or control peptides (ViraFEST assay). Positivity by PCR occurred from March to December 2020, a period that predated US Alpha, Beta and Delta variants. PBMCs were cultured at fewer than 2.5 million per well with 10 IU/ml IL-2 and around 10 ug/ml peptide pools. In this sample, this clonotype turned up a few times. Its target is not known. Sequence data for DNA of cultured CD4+ T cells were generated by the Oncomine TCR Beta short-read assay. Genomic DNA was isolated from cultured CD4+ T cells. TCRdb itself ran the PCR reads through MiXCR, one entry per CDR3 protein. The sample includes about 14,000 distinct CDR3 sequences, under 30% seen only once; the top ten take around a sixth.

V and J are TRBV30 and TRBJ2-1, with 7 bases lining up with TRBD1. Sequenced: cultured CD4+ T cells from blood. The sequence was obtained from a human donor with COVID-19. This CDR3 reads CAWSVQGLSSYNEQFF. Written as DNA, the CDR3 is TGTGCCTGGAGTGTACAGGGGCTAAGCTCCTACAATGAGCAGTTCTTC.